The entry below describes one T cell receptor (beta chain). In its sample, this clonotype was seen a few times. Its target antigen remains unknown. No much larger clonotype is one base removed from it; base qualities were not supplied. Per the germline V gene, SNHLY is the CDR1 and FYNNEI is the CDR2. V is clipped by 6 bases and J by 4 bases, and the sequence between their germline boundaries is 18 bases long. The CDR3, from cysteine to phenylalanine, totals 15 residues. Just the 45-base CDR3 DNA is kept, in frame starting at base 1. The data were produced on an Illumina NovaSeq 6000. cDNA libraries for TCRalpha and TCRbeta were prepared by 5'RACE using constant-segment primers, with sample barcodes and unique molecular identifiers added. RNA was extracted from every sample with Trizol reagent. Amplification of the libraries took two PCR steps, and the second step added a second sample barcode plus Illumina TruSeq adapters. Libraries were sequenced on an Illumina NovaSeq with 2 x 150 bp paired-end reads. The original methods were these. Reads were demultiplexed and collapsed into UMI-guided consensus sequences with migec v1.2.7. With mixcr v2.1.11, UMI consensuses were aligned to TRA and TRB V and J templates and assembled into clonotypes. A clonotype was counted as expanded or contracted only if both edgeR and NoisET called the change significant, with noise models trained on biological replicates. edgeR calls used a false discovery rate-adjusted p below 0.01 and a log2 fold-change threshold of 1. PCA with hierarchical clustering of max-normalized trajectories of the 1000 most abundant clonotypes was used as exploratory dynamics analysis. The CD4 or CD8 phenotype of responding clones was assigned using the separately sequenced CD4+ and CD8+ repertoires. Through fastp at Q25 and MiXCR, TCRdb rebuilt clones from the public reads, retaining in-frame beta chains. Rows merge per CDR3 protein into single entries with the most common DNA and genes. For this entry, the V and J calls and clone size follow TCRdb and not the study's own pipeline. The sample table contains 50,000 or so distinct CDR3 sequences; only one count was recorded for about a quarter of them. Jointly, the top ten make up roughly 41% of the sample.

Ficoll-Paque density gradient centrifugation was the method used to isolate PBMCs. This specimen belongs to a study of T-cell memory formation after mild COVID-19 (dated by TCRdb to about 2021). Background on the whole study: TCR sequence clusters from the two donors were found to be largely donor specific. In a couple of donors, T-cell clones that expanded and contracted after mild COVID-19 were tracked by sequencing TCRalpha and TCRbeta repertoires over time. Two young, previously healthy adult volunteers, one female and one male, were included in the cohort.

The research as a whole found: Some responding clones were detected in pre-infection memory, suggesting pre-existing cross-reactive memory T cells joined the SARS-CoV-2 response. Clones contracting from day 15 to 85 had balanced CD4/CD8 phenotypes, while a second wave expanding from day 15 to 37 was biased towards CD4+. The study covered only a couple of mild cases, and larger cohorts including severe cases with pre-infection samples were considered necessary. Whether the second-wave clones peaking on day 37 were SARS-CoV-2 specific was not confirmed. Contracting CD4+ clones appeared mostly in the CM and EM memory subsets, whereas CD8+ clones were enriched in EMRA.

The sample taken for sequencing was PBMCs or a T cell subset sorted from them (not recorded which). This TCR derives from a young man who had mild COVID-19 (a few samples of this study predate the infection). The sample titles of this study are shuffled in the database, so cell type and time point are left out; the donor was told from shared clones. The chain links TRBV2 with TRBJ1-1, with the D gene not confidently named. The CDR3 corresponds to CASRPPLRIPTEAFF. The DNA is TGTGCCAGCAGGCCGCCCTTACGGATTCCCACTGAAGCTTTCTTT.